Sequencing of this T cell receptor (beta chain) was carried out in a study of metastatic and nonmetastatic thyroid tumors. Study-wide context: Peripheral blood and tumor or nodule samples from malignant and benign thyroid patients were compared.

There are 14 residues in the CDR3. Trimming stripped 5 bases from V and 4 bases from J, with 12 bases between. From germline, CDR1 is LNHDA and CDR2 SQIVND (reference sequence). Study results and limitations: Malignant thyroid tumors reportedly exceeded benign nodules significantly in TCR beta diversity, with the difference appearing in blood and tumor.

Not a single patient had been given any form of treatment at any point before undergoing thyroid surgery. At least ten counts were recorded for this clone. Its matching antigen is unknown. Under the authors' procedure: A distant-metastasis classifier for papillary thyroid cancer was built using CDR3 differences across clinicopathological groups. Using MiXCR, TCRdb re-called clones from the PCR reads. V and J calls and clone size were set by TCRdb, not the authors. The top ten hold about a sixth of the sample, which has tens of thousands of clones, about an eighth seen once. V is TRBV19 and J is TRBJ2-1; TRBD2 is a possible D gene (5 bases). Sequencing was done on a sample of blood. This receptor was obtained from a female donor with papillary thyroid cancer or a benign thyroid nodule (not recorded which). Some clones in this sample may be carry-over from other donors' samples. Written as DNA, the CDR3 is TGTGCCAGTAGTGGGTTTGGAGGTTACAATGAGCAGTTCTTC. Its protein product is CASSGFGGYNEQFF.